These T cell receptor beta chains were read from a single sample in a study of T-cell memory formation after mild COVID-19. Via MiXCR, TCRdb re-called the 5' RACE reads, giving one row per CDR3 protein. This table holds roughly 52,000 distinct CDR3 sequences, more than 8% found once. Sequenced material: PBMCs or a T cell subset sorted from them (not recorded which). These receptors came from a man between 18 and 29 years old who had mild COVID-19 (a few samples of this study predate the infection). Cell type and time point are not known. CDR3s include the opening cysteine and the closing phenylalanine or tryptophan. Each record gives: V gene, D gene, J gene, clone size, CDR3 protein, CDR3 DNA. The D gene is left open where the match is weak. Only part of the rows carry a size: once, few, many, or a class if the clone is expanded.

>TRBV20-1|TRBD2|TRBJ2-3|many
CSAPSSLAGDTQYF
TGCAGTGCCCCCTCCTCTCTAGCGGGAGATACGCAGTATTTT
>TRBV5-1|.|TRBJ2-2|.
CASSFQGRTGELFF
TGCGCCAGCAGCTTCCAGGGCCGCACCGGGGAGCTGTTTTTT
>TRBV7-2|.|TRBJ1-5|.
CASSPHAGGDQPQHF
TGTGCCAGCAGCCCTCACGCGGGTGGTGATCAGCCCCAGCATTTT
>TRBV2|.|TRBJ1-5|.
CASSGPSAYQPQHF
TGTGCCAGCAGTGGCCCCTCCGCGTATCAGCCCCAGCATTTT
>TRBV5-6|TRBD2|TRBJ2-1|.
CASSLISSGYNEQFF
TGTGCCAGCAGCTTGATTTCTAGCGGGTACAATGAGCAGTTCTTC
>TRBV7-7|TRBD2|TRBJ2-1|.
CASSPSSGGGNEQFF
TGTGCCAGCAGCCCTTCTAGCGGGGGGGGTAATGAGCAGTTCTTC
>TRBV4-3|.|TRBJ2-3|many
CASSDPTADTQYF
TGCGCCAGCAGCGACCCGACGGCGGATACGCAGTATTTT
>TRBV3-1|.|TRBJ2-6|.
CASSHRQNSGANVLTF
TGTGCCAGCAGCCACCGACAGAACTCTGGGGCCAACGTCCTGACTTTC
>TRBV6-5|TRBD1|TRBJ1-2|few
CASSRDVTGAYGYTF
TGTGCCAGCAGTAGGGACGTGACAGGGGCTTATGGCTACACCTTC
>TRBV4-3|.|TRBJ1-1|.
CASSQAGNTEAFF
TGCGCCAGCAGCCAAGCCGGGAACACTGAAGCTTTCTTT
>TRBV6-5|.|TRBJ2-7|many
CASTEGREQYF
TGTGCCAGCACGGAAGGGCGCGAGCAGTACTTC
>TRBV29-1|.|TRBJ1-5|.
CSVLITGKYSNQPQHF
TGCAGCGTGCTAATTACCGGGAAGTATAGCAATCAGCCCCAGCATTTT
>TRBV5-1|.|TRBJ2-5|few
CASSKEGPAETQYF
TGCGCCAGCAGCAAAGAGGGTCCAGCGGAGACCCAGTACTTC
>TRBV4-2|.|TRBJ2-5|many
CASSQDLGWETQYF
TGTGCCAGCAGCCAAGATTTGGGGTGGGAGACCCAGTACTTC
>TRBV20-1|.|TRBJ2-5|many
CSARDYQGRETQYF
TGCAGTGCTAGAGATTACCAGGGACGAGAGACCCAGTACTTC
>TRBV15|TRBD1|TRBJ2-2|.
CATSLRTGVKTGELFF
TGTGCCACCAGCCTTAGGACAGGGGTAAAGACCGGGGAGCTGTTTTTT
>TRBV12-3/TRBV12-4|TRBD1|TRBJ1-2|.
CASIGTGGSGYGYTF
TGTGCCAGCATCGGGACAGGGGGCTCTGGCTATGGCTACACCTTC
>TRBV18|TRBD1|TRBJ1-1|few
CASSPDRGETEAFF
TGTGCCAGCTCACCGGACAGGGGCGAGACTGAAGCTTTCTTT
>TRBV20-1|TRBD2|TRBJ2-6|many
CSAVLAGVTLGANVLTF
TGCAGTGCTGTACTAGCGGGGGTTACCTTAGGGGCCAACGTCCTGACTTTC
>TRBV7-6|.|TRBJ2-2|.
CASSLLLSPGELFF
TGTGCCAGCAGCTTACTATTGTCTCCCGGGGAGCTGTTTTTT
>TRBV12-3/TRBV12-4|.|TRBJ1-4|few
CASRQGPNEKLFF
TGTGCCAGCAGGCAGGGCCCTAATGAAAAACTGTTTTTT
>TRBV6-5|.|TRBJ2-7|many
CASSRTTPSSYEQYF
TGTGCCAGCAGTCGAACGACTCCTAGCTCCTACGAGCAGTACTTC
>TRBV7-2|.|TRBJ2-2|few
CASRGTGNTGELFF
TGTGCCAGCAGGGGGACGGGGAACACCGGGGAGCTGTTTTTT
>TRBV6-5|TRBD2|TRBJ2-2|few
CASSKGLAGTGELFF
TGTGCCAGCAGTAAGGGACTAGCGGGCACCGGGGAGCTGTTTTTT
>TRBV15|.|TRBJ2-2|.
CATRQGRTGELFF
TGTGCCACCAGACAGGGGAGGACCGGGGAGCTGTTTTTT
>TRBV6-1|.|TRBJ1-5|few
CASSGQTWNQPQHF
TGTGCCAGCAGTGGTCAAACGTGGAATCAGCCCCAGCATTTT
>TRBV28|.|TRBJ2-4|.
CASSPRPRQTSWYF
TGTGCCAGCAGCCCGAGGCCGAGACAAACGTCTTGGTACTTC
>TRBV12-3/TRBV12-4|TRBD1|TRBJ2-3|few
CASSSDRGTDTQYF
TGTGCCAGCAGCTCCGACAGGGGCACAGATACGCAGTATTTT
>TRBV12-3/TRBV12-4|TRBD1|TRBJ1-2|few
CASSLTGGSWGYTF
TGTGCCAGCAGTCTGACAGGGGGCAGCTGGGGCTACACCTTC
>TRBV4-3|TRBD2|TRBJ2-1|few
CASSHRGASGVDEQFF
TGCGCCAGCAGCCATAGAGGGGCTAGCGGAGTCGATGAGCAGTTCTTC
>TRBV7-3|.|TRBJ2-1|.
CASSLTGGPRYNEQFF
TGTGCCAGCAGCTTAACTGGGGGCCCCAGATACAATGAGCAGTTCTTC
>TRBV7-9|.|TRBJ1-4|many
CASSPQGSSRGYF
TGTGCCAGCAGCCCCCAAGGGTCCTCTCGGGGGTATTTT
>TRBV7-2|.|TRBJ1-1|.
CASSLGRATNTEAFF
TGTGCCAGCAGCTTAGGGCGGGCGACGAACACTGAAGCTTTCTTT
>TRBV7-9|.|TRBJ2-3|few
CASSPRRGFHPDTQYF
TGTGCCAGCAGCCCTAGGCGGGGCTTCCACCCAGATACGCAGTATTTT
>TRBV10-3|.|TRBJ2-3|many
CAISPTSTDTQYF
TGTGCCATCAGTCCTACAAGCACAGATACGCAGTATTTT
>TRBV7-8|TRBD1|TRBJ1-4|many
CASSLAGTGGEKLFF
TGTGCCAGCAGCTTAGCTGGGACAGGGGGGGAAAAACTGTTTTTT
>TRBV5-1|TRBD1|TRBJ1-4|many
CASSLGQGSEKLFF
TGCGCCAGCAGCTTGGGACAGGGGAGTGAAAAACTGTTTTTT
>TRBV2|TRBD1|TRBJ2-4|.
CASGQGLAKNIQYF
TGTGCCAGTGGACAGGGGTTAGCCAAAAACATTCAGTACTTC
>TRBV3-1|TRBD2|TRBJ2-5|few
CASSPERAGGRKTQYF
TGTGCCAGCAGCCCTGAGCGAGCGGGGGGGCGAAAGACCCAGTACTTC
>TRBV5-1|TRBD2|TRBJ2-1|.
CASSLGHALAGGNEQFF
TGCGCCAGCAGCTTGGGCCATGCCCTAGCGGGGGGCAATGAGCAGTTCTTC